Listed here are 22 T cell receptor beta chains from one sample, sequenced in a study of cytomegalovirus exposure and HLA in healthy donors. PCR primers comprised 60 Vbeta and 13 Jbeta primers. TCRdb's copy holds only in-frame clones and misses some; the assay was immunoSEQ multiplex PCR. This table has 100,000 to 150,000 clones, about 74% appearing once. Source material: PBMCs. The receptors were gathered from a woman aged 45 to 65 in good health and CMV-seropositive.

The chain joins TRBV5-6 to TRBJ2-5, with TRBD1 identical over 7 bases. The trim removed 3 bases at V and 2 bases at J, leaving 4 bases unmatched. This CDR3 contains 14 residues. The germline gives CDR1 SGHDT, CDR2 YYEEEE. Here the CDR3 reads CASSWGQLQETQYF. Here the CDR3 DNA reads TGTGCCAGCAGCTGGGGACAGTTACAAGAGACCCAGTACTTC.

This rearrangement joins TRBV6-6 to TRBJ2-5, with 7 bases matching TRBD1. The DNA end lines up better with TRBJ2-7; the J call may be wrong. The length of the CDR3 is 14 residues. The germline gives CDR1 MNHNY, CDR2 SVGAGI (reference sequence). The CDR3 reads CASSYDRVWYEQYF. CDR3 in DNA: TGTGCCAGCAGTTACGACAGGGTTTGGTACGAGCAGTACTTC.

The V and J genes are TRBV2 and TRBJ2-5, with a possible D match to TRBD1 (6 bases). This CDR3 is built from 14 residues. V lost 11 bases and J 2 bases, leaving 18 bases between the germline ends. In germline, CDR1 is SNHLY, CDR2 FYNNEI. This CDR3 reads CAETPGESQETQYF. Written as DNA, the CDR3 is TGTGCCGAGACCCCAGGGGAGTCTCAAGAGACCCAGTACTTC.

This clone was seen a handful of times. The chain joins TRBV6-5 to TRBJ1-5, with a weak D call TRBD1 (6 bases). The CDR3 sequence is 14 residues long. Germline-derived CDR1 and CDR2 are MNHEY and SVGAGI. V was clipped by 6 bases and J by 2 bases, with 11 bases between them. The DNA of the CDR3 is TGTGCCAGCAGACAGGGTGATGGCAATCAGCCCCAGCATTTT. Amino acids: CASRQGDGNQPQHF.

The chain is built from TRBV11-2 and TRBJ1-6; no clear D. V lost 4 bases, J lost 7 bases, and 8 bases lay in between. Germline lookup yields CDR1 SGHAT and CDR2 FQNNGV. The CDR3 sequence is 13 residues long. The chain's CDR3 is CASSSDRNSPLHF. The CDR3 nucleotides read TGTGCCAGCAGCTCTGATAGAAATTCACCCCTCCACTTT. Together with reference TRBV11-2 and TRBJ1-6, the CDR3 gives the full variable domain: EAGVAQSPRYKIIEKRQSVAFWCNPISGHATLYWYQQILGQGPKLLIQFQNNGVVDDSQLPKDRFSAERLKGVDSTLKIQPAKLEDSAVYLCASSSDRNSPLHFGNGTRLTVT.

The V and J genes are TRBV5-1 and TRBJ2-5; TRBD1 matches 8 bases. The J call is in doubt because the DNA end fits TRBJ2-7 better. CDR3 length: 14 residues. CDR1 and CDR2 from the germline V gene are SGHRS and YFSETQ. The CDR3 DNA reads TGCGCCAGCAGCTCATGGACAGGGACGGCCGAGCAGTACTTC. This gives the protein CASSSWTGTAEQYF.

The V gene is TRBV28, the J gene TRBJ1-5; perhaps TRBD1 as D (5 bases). This CDR3 is built from 13 residues. V shed 6 bases and J shed 7 bases, with 13 bases lying between them. The germline gives CDR1 MDHEN, CDR2 SYDVKM. CDR3 loop: CASSGRAWQPQHF. The CDR3 DNA follows: TGTGCCAGCAGCGGCAGGGCTTGGCAGCCCCAGCATTTT.

The J gene is TRBJ2-5, the V gene TRBV19, with TRBD2 matching 9 bases. This CDR3 spans 16 amino acids. The V and J ends lost 4 bases and 7 bases, in that order; junction bases with no gene match: 13. Germline V lookup: CDR1 LNHDA, CDR2 SQIVND (reference sequence). CDR3 residues: CASSTAASGVAGTQYF. The CDR3, as DNA: TGTGCCAGTAGTACGGCCGCTAGCGGGGTGGCGGGGACCCAGTACTTC. The full variable domain, with the rest looked up from reference TRBV19 and TRBJ2-5, is DGGITQSPKYLFRKEGQNVTLSCEQNLNHDAMYWYRQDPGQGLRLIYYSQIVNDFQKGDIAEGYSVSREKKESFPLTVTSAQKNPTAFYLCASSTAASGVAGTQYFGPGTRLLVL.

This clone was detected a few times. The gene calls are TRBV9 and TRBJ1-3; 9 bases match TRBD1. Trimming at V came to 3 bases and at J to 3 bases, leaving 4 bases not matched to a gene. The germline gives CDR1 SGDLS, CDR2 YYNGEE. The CDR3 is made up of 15 amino acids. Here the CDR3 reads CASSETGGLGNTIYF. The CDR3 DNA is TGTGCCAGCAGCGAAACAGGGGGCCTTGGAAACACCATATATTTT. The variable domain in full, completed from reference TRBV9 and TRBJ1-3, reads DSGVTQTPKHLITATGQRVTLRCSPRSGDLSVYWYQQSLDQGLQFLIQYYNGEERAKGNILERFSAQQFPDLHSELNLSSLELGDSALYFCASSETGGLGNTIYFGEGSWLTVV.

The chain employs TRBV6-7 and TRBJ2-5; 10 positions agree with TRBD1. TRBV6-7 is designated an ORF whose function remains uncertain. Unmatched junction bases numbered 11, after V lost 5 bases and J lost 8 bases. The length of the CDR3 is 15 residues. CDR3 protein: CASSHRQGAGFTQYF. DNA for the CDR3: TGTGCCAGCAGTCACCGACAGGGGGCGGGTTTTACCCAGTACTTC.

The chain uses TRBV5-1 and TRBJ2-5; 9 nucleotides align to TRBD1. CDR1 is SGHRS and CDR2 is YFSETQ in the germline V gene. This CDR3 spans 15 amino acids. The ends lost 7 bases at V and 5 bases at J; junction bases unmatched: 12. The DNA for the CDR3 is TGCGCCAGCGGACAGGGACAGGGTAATTTGGAGACCCAGTACTTC. Its translation: CASGQGQGNLETQYF.

The V and J genes are TRBV6-5 and TRBJ2-7; no definite D call. Trimming cost V 0 bases and J 5 bases, with 11 bases left between them. Germline values: CDR1 MNHEY, CDR2 SVGAGI. The CDR3 spans 14 residues. CDR3 protein: CASSYSHGMDEQYF. The CDR3 DNA reads TGTGCCAGCAGTTACTCTCACGGTATGGACGAGCAGTACTTC.

V usage is TRBV27 and J usage is TRBJ2-1, with 8 bases aligning to TRBD2. Germline V CDR1 and CDR2: MNHEY, SMNVEV (reference sequence). V trimming: 3 bases; J trimming: 0 bases; junction bases outside the gene matches: 4. This CDR3 contains 16 residues. The CDR3 nucleotides read TGTGCCAGCAGTTTGTACGGGGGGGCCTCCTACAATGAGCAGTTCTTC. It is translated as CASSLYGGASYNEQFF.

The CDR3 nucleotides are TGTGCCAGCAGCCTCAATACAGGGGGATCCGGGGAGCCCCAGCATTTT. It specifies CASSLNTGGSGEPQHF. This sequence joins TRBV7-2 and TRBJ1-5; 8 bases are a match to TRBD1. Germline CDR1 SGHTA, CDR2 FQGNSA. Germline trimming cut 5 bases from V and 8 bases from J; bases unmatched to any gene: 14. This CDR3 region has 16 residues. Supplemented by reference TRBV7-2 and TRBJ1-5, the full variable domain reads GAGVSQSPSNKVTEKGKDVELRCDPISGHTALYWYRQSLGQGLEFLIYFQGNSAPDKSGLPSDRFSAERTGGSVSTLTIQRTQQEDSAVYLCASSLNTGGSGEPQHFGDGTRLSIL.

The V gene is TRBV19, the J gene TRBJ2-3; 10 positions match TRBD1. The length of the CDR3 is 17 residues. Germline V gives CDR1 LNHDA, CDR2 SQIVND (reference sequence). Trimming took 2 bases from V and 7 from J; bases not matched to a gene: 12. CDR3 protein: CASSIRQGANTLHTQYF. The CDR3, as DNA: TGTGCCAGTAGTATAAGACAGGGGGCCAACACTCTCCATACGCAGTATTTT.

CDR3 DNA sequence: TGTGCCAGCAGTGAAGCGCTTCTCGGGGGGGCAGGCTACAATGAGCAGTTCTTC. As protein: CASSEALLGGAGYNEQFF. The chain recombines TRBV2 with TRBJ2-1, with 8 bases matching TRBD2. V lost 0 bases, J lost 3 bases, and 10 bases stayed unmatched. There are 18 residues in the CDR3. Per the germline V gene, CDR1 is SNHLY and CDR2 is FYNNEI.

The chain recombines TRBV7-9 with TRBJ1-6; TRBD1 matches at 8 bases. Germline CDR1 reads SEHNR; CDR2 reads FQNEAQ (reference sequence). The CDR3 runs to 14 residues. The ends lost 2 bases at V and 9 bases at J; junction bases unmatched: 3. This CDR3 is CASSLTQGASPLHF. The CDR3 DNA reads as TGTGCCAGCAGCTTAACGCAGGGGGCTTCACCCCTCCACTTT.

This clone was observed a few times. The chain employs TRBV29-1 and TRBJ2-7; 10 nucleotides align to TRBD2. The CDR3 contains 14 residues. Germline loops: CDR1 SQVTM, CDR2 ANQGSEA. Trimming at V came to 7 bases and at J to 2 bases, leaving 8 bases not matched to a gene. In DNA form, the CDR3 reads TGCAGCGCGAATTTAGCGGGGGGTACCTACGAGCAGTACTTC. Protein product: CSANLAGGTYEQYF.

This chain joins TRBV7-2 and TRBJ2-1, with D unclear. The CDR3 sequence is 15 residues long. The germline V and J ends were trimmed by 0 bases and 5 bases, with 11 bases remaining between them. Germline V gene data show CDR1 as SGHTA and CDR2 as FQGNSA. The CDR3 loop is CASSLALWANNEQFF. The DNA for the CDR3 is TGTGCCAGCAGCTTAGCGCTTTGGGCGAACAATGAGCAGTTCTTC.

The chain carries TRBV12-5 and TRBJ1-1; D uncertain. Trimming stripped 7 bases from V and 2 bases from J, with 14 bases between. The length of the CDR3 is 14 residues. CDR1 and CDR2 from the germline V gene are LGHNT and FRNRAP. DNA for the CDR3: TGTGCTAGTGCCGTAGGAGGATCTAACACTGAAGCTTTCTTT. It codes for CASAVGGSNTEAFF.

This clone was seen a handful of times. V is TRBV4-1 and J is TRBJ2-1; D is perhaps TRBD2 (6 bases). The germline V gene encodes CDR1 MGHRA and CDR2 YSYEKL. The CDR3 has 17 residues. V was clipped by 4 bases and J by 0 bases, with 16 bases between them. DNA of the CDR3: TGCGCCAGCAGCCGAGAAGGGGAGGCGAGCTCCTACAATGAGCAGTTCTTC. It specifies CASSREGEASSYNEQFF.

The chain recombines TRBV5-1 with TRBJ2-7, with 12 positions matching TRBD2. Looked up from germline, CDR1 is SGHRS and CDR2 is YFSETQ. Trimming cost V 0 bases and J 7 bases; bases outside gene matches: 8. The CDR3 covers 16 residues. The DNA of the CDR3 is TGCGCCAGCAGCTTGGGACTAGCGGGGGCTATAGGGGAGCAGTACTTC. Its translation is CASSLGLAGAIGEQYF.